A single sample is the source of the 26 T cell receptor beta chains below, sequenced in a study of shared clonotypes between healthy human individuals. This table comes from immunoSEQ multiplex PCR, and its TCRdb copy is limited to in-frame clones, with some not included. This table holds about 2.3 million clones, roughly 93% found once. Sequenced sample: naive CD4+ T cells from PBMCs. Subset of the sample: CD45RA+ positively selected. These receptors were collected from a man aged 18-30 years in good health. Some clones in this sample may be carry-over from other donors' samples.

The chain links TRBV5-1 to TRBJ2-1; maybe TRBD2 (6 bases). The CDR3 runs to 15 residues. Trimming cost V 4 bases and J 14 bases, with 25 bases left between them. Looked up from germline, CDR1 is SGHRS and CDR2 is YFSETQ. The CDR3 nucleotides read TGCGCCAGCAGCGCCAGAAACCCGGGAGCGGTCGATGAGTTCTTC. This codes for CASSARNPGAVDEFF.

The J gene is TRBJ1-2, the V gene TRBV28; tentative D call: TRBD1 (5 bases). In germline, CDR1 is MDHEN, CDR2 SYDVKM. The CDR3 is 15 residues long. Trimming cost V 6 bases and J 2 bases, with 16 bases left between them. This CDR3 reads CASRKDRLRNYGYTF. The CDR3 DNA is TGTGCCAGCAGGAAAGACAGACTTCGAAACTATGGCTACACCTTC.

The V gene is TRBV7-8, the J gene TRBJ1-3; no definite D call. V lost 8 bases and J 8 bases, leaving 13 bases between the germline ends. Germline V gene lookup returns CDR1 SGHVS and CDR2 FQNEAQ. CDR3 length: 12 residues. The CDR3 loop is CASGYAGDTIYF. CDR3 bases: TGTGCCAGCGGGTATGCAGGAGACACCATATATTTT. Full variable domain (outside the CDR3, taken from reference TRBV7-8 and TRBJ1-3): GAGVSQSPRYKVAKRGQDVALRCDPISGHVSLFWYQQALGQGPEFLTYFQNEAQLDKSGLPSDRFFAERPEGSVSTLKIQRTQQEDSAVYLCASGYAGDTIYFGEGSWLTVV.

The rearrangement joins TRBV15 to TRBJ2-1, with a weak D call TRBD1 (6 bases). This CDR3 comprises 13 residues. Germline CDR1 LNHNV, CDR2 YYDKDF (reference sequence). The V end was cut by 11 bases, the J end by 2 bases, with 13 bases between. CDR3: CAAAQGTYNEQFF. CDR3 nucleotides: TGTGCCGCCGCCCAGGGGACCTACAATGAGCAGTTCTTC.

The chain uses TRBV4-3 and TRBJ1-4; D remains ambiguous. Looked up from germline, CDR1 is LGHNA and CDR2 is YSLEER. The CDR3 contains 15 residues. V lost 1 base and J 8 bases, leaving 14 bases between the germline ends. The CDR3 here is CASSQAVTEGEKLFF. DNA of the CDR3: TGCGCCAGCAGCCAAGCTGTCACAGAAGGGGAAAAACTGTTTTTT.

The chain carries TRBV30 and TRBJ1-4, with D uncertain. V shed 3 bases and J shed 8 bases, with 10 bases lying between them. The CDR3 sequence is 12 residues long. Germline V gives CDR1 GTSNPN, CDR2 SVGIG (reference sequence). CDR3 bases: TGTGCCTGGAGGCCGGTTGGAGAAAAACTGTTTTTT. It encodes CAWRPVGEKLFF. The complete variable domain, with remaining parts taken from reference TRBV30 and TRBJ1-4, reads SQTIHQWPATLVQPVGSPLSLECTVEGTSNPNLYWYRQAAGRGLQLLFYSVGIGQISSEVPQNLSASRPQDRQFILSSKKLLLSDSGFYLCAWRPVGEKLFFGSGTQLSVL.

The rearrangement uses TRBV19 and TRBJ2-3; 10 bases align to TRBD2. This CDR3 has 14 amino acids. Per the germline V gene, CDR1 is LNHDA and CDR2 is SQIVND (reference sequence). V lost 7 bases to trimming and J lost 4 bases; unmatched junction nucleotides: 5. The DNA for the CDR3 is TGTGCCAGTACGTTGGGACTAGCGCCAGATACGCAGTATTTT. As protein: CASTLGLAPDTQYF.

This chain joins TRBV7-3 and TRBJ2-3; D might be TRBD2 (7 bases). V shed 5 bases and J shed 9 bases, with 18 bases lying between them. This CDR3 comprises 14 residues. Germline loops: CDR1 SGHTA, CDR2 FQGTGA. The CDR3 bases are TGTGCCAGCAGCCCCCGGTGGGGGGGCGGAACGCAGTATTTT. Amino acids: CASSPRWGGGTQYF.

This clone occurred once. The rearrangement uses TRBV30 and TRBJ1-5, with 7 bases that match TRBD1. In germline, CDR1 is GTSNPN, CDR2 SVGIG (reference sequence). V shed 3 bases and J 6 bases; nucleotides not matched to a gene: 11. The CDR3 has 15 residues. The CDR3 DNA sequence: TGTGCCTGGAGCCGAGACAGGGTGAGGCGTCAGCCCCAGCATTTT. Translation gives CAWSRDRVRRQPQHF.

On this clone itself: The sample contains more than one DNA sequence encoding this CDR3. J is TRBJ2-7 and V is TRBV28; D remains ambiguous. Germline lookup yields CDR1 MDHEN and CDR2 SYDVKM. V was trimmed by 2 bases and J by 2 bases, leaving 7 bases between them. The CDR3 consists of 13 residues. The CDR3 coding sequence is TGTGCCAGCAGTTTAACAGAAACCTACGAGCAGTACTTC. It yields the protein CASSLTETYEQYF.

This chain uses TRBV6-6 with TRBJ2-5; D remains ambiguous. Trimming pared 8 bases from V and 6 bases from J, leaving 10 bases between. CDR1 is MNHNY and CDR2 is SVGAGI in the germline V gene (reference sequence). This CDR3 region has 11 residues. The CDR3 nucleotides read TGTGCCAGCGGATCCCCGCAGACCCAGTACTTC. Its translation is CASGSPQTQYF.

The chain uses TRBV19 and TRBJ2-3; a weak D match, TRBD1 (6 bases). The germline gives CDR1 LNHDA, CDR2 SQIVND (reference sequence). CDR3 length equals 15 residues. The CDR3 region is CATNYAGVEGDTQYF. The CDR3 region has the DNA TGTGCTACAAATTATGCAGGGGTTGAGGGAGATACGCAGTATTTT. The full variable domain, with the rest looked up from reference TRBV19 and TRBJ2-3, is DGGITQSPKYLFRKEGQNVTLSCEQNLNHDAMYWYRQDPGQGLRLIYYSQIVNDFQKGDIAEGYSVSREKKESFPLTVTSAQKNPTAFYLCATNYAGVEGDTQYFGPGTRLTVL.

This sequence joins TRBV7-3 and TRBJ2-5; D is unclear. This CDR3 comprises 14 residues. Germline V gene data show CDR1 as SGHTA and CDR2 as FQGTGA. The V and J ends lost 2 bases and 1 base respectively, with 8 bases between them. CDR3 sequence: CASSLGPAQETQYF. The CDR3 DNA follows: TGTGCCAGCAGCTTAGGGCCAGCCCAAGAGACCCAGTACTTC.

V is TRBV2 and J is TRBJ1-1; D is uncertain. Germline V gives CDR1 SNHLY, CDR2 FYNNEI. V was pared by 2 bases and J by 5 bases, with 9 bases between. There are 13 residues in the CDR3. The CDR3 loop is CASSEQLLTEAFF. For the CDR3, the DNA is TGTGCCAGCAGTGAACAGCTTTTGACTGAAGCTTTCTTT.

The gene calls are TRBV4-1 and TRBJ2-7; no clear D gene. V shed 6 bases and J shed 2 bases, with 20 bases lying between them. The CDR3 has 16 residues. CDR1 MGHRA and CDR2 YSYEKL come from the germline V gene. This chain's CDR3 is CASRSEIVRGAYEQYF. The CDR3 DNA sequence: TGCGCCAGCAGGTCTGAGATCGTTCGAGGTGCCTACGAGCAGTACTTC.

The chain recombines TRBV4-1 with TRBJ2-5; 10 bases line up with TRBD2. Trimming cost V 4 bases and J 5 bases; bases outside gene matches: 10. CDR1 and CDR2 (germline): MGHRA, YSYEKL. The CDR3 is made up of 16 amino acids. The CDR3 spells CASSRAGGPLGETQYF. The CDR3 DNA is TGCGCCAGCAGCCGAGCGGGAGGGCCTCTCGGGGAGACCCAGTACTTC.

The CDR3 DNA sequence: TGTGCCAGCCGACCTAGGCACAGGGCCACTGAAGCTTTCTTT. Amino acid sequence: CASRPRHRATEAFF. The chain recombines TRBV28 with TRBJ1-1, with D possibly matching TRBD1 (6 bases). CDR1 is MDHEN and CDR2 is SYDVKM in the germline V gene. This CDR3 region has 14 residues. V lost 8 bases to trimming and J lost 4 bases, with 17 bases between them.

In the case of this clone: The same CDR3 also results from other DNA sequences found in this sample. The chain combines TRBV7-2 with TRBJ1-6; D is uncertain. V lost 1 base and J 10 bases, leaving 5 bases between the germline ends. The CDR3 covers 12 residues. The germline V gene has CDR1 SGHTA and CDR2 FQGNSA. CDR3 DNA: TGTGCCAGCAGCTTAGATCGATCACCCCTCCACTTT. It codes for CASSLDRSPLHF.

This clone was detected a few times. Other DNA sequences from this sample encode an identical CDR3 as well. The rearrangement uses TRBV5-8 and TRBJ1-5; tentatively, D is TRBD1 (5 bases). The CDR3 has 13 residues. Per the germline V gene, CDR1 is SGHTS and CDR2 is YDEGEE. V was cut by 0 bases and J by 5 bases, with 6 bases left in between. This CDR3 reads CASSLEGYQPQHF. The CDR3 DNA is TGTGCCAGCAGCTTGGAGGGGTATCAGCCCCAGCATTTT.

V gene TRBV7-9 combines with J gene TRBJ2-7; D gene uncertain. The V end lost 4 bases, the J end lost 5 bases, and 15 bases lay between the germline ends. CDR1 SEHNR and CDR2 FQNEAQ come from the germline V gene (reference sequence). CDR3 length equals 14 residues. For the CDR3, the DNA is TGTGCCAGCAGCTCCCGGGCATCGAGCCACGAGCAGTACTTC. This sequence encodes CASSSRASSHEQYF.

The chain's CDR3 is CATSRNSISAVRDTQYF. Written as DNA, the CDR3 is TGTGCCACCAGCAGAAACTCAATTTCAGCGGTCCGGGATACGCAGTATTTT. The chain employs TRBV15 and TRBJ2-3; a weak D match, TRBD2 (5 bases). Germline V gene data show CDR1 as LNHNV and CDR2 as YYDKDF (reference sequence). V lost 2 bases and J lost 6, with 21 bases in between. The CDR3 covers 17 residues.

This chain uses TRBV9 with TRBJ2-7; 8 bases are shared with TRBD1. CDR3 length: 16 residues. Losses at the gene ends were 1 base for V and 6 bases for J; bases not matched to a gene: 12. Germline CDR1 SGDLS, CDR2 YYNGEE. The CDR3 nucleotides are TGTGCCAGCAGCGTAAGTACAGGGGGGCCGAGGGGCGAGCAGTACTTC. Amino acid sequence: CASSVSTGGPRGEQYF.

The CDR3 bases are TGTGCCAGCAGGATTCGGACAGGGTTGGGCTATGGCTACACCTTC. Protein: CASRIRTGLGYGYTF. The chain has TRBV7-2 and TRBJ1-2; 8 bases are a match to TRBD1. CDR3 size: 15 residues. The germline V gene has CDR1 SGHTA and CDR2 FQGNSA. The V and J ends lost 6 bases and 4 bases, in that order; junction bases with no gene match: 10.

As concerns this clone: Other DNA sequences from this sample encode an identical CDR3 as well. This rearrangement joins TRBV27 to TRBJ2-7, with D maybe TRBD2 (6 bases). Germline V lookup: CDR1 MNHEY, CDR2 SMNVEV (reference sequence). The length of the CDR3 is 14 residues. V shed 2 bases and J shed 4 bases, with 12 bases lying between them. CDR3 loop: CASSLVGGRYEQYF. The CDR3 region has the DNA TGTGCCAGCAGTTTAGTGGGGGGTCGATACGAGCAGTACTTC.

The V call is TRBV2, the J call TRBJ1-5, with 8 nucleotides matching TRBD1. The ends lost 8 bases at V and 5 bases at J; junction bases unmatched: 5. Germline V gene data show CDR1 as SNHLY and CDR2 as FYNNEI. CDR3 length: 13 residues. The CDR3 DNA sequence: TGTGCCAGCTGTAAGGACAGGGATCAGCCCCAGCATTTT. Translating gives CASCKDRDQPQHF.

CDR3 protein: CASSLFRASLTDTQYF. Here the CDR3 DNA reads TGTGCCAGCAGCTTATTTCGGGCCAGCCTCACAGATACGCAGTATTTT. J is TRBJ2-3 and V is TRBV11-2; D ambiguous. The CDR3 spans 16 residues. Germline V gene data show CDR1 as SGHAT and CDR2 as FQNNGV. The V end lost 2 bases, the J end lost 2 bases, and 14 bases lay between the germline ends.